These 22 T cell receptor beta chains were all obtained from the same sample, sequenced in a study of blood T cells in healthy people across ages. Combining a sample-barcoded 5' primer with a J-beta primer mix, a second PCR ran for roughly 6 to 11 cycles. In TCRdb, the 5' RACE reads were re-called with MiXCR into one record per CDR3 protein. The sample carries over 600,000 distinct CDR3 sequences, over 40% recorded once. The sample comprised blood. These TCRs come from a man of 80 years or more in good health.

V gene TRBV4-3 combines with J gene TRBJ2-1; D is unresolved. In germline, CDR1 is LGHNA, CDR2 YSLEER. There are 13 residues in the CDR3. V was cut by 0 bases and J by 6 bases, with 6 bases left in between. The CDR3 reads CASSQDPRNEQFF. CDR3 sequence (DNA): TGCGCCAGCAGCCAAGACCCGCGCAATGAGCAGTTCTTC.

This clonotype has just a few counts. The genes are TRBV7-3 and TRBJ2-2; D remains ambiguous. CDR1 is SGHTA and CDR2 is FQGTGA in the germline V gene. V dropped 1 base and J dropped 0 bases, with 9 bases sitting between them. This CDR3 region has 16 residues. Here the CDR3 reads CASSLIGSSNTGELFF. Here the CDR3 DNA reads TGTGCCAGCAGCTTAATAGGCAGTTCGAACACCGGGGAGCTGTTTTTT.

As to this clonotype: Possible read error: a much larger clone is one base away. The rearrangement links TRBV14 to TRBJ2-7; D is perhaps TRBD1 (5 bases). The DNA end favors TRBJ2-5, so the J call may be wrong. The CDR3 runs to 15 residues. The germline V gene has CDR1 SGHDN and CDR2 FVKESK. In DNA, the CDR3 is TGTGCCAGCAGCCAATGCAGGGTTTTGGGAGAGACCCAGTACTTC. Encoded protein: CASSQCRVLGETQYF.

This clonotype appeared a single time. This clone may be a read error of a much larger clone one base away. The chain uses TRBV6-6 and TRBJ2-5; the match to TRBD2 covers 7 bases. The CDR3 extends over 15 amino acids. CDR1 MNHNY and CDR2 SVGAGI come from the germline V gene (reference sequence). The V segment lost 4 bases and the J segment 5 bases; nucleotides outside the gene matches: 10. The CDR3 nucleotides read TGTGCCAGCAGTTCCGGAGTGGGGACTAAGGAGACCCAGTACTTC. It yields the protein CASSSGVGTKETQYF.

This clonotype was recorded many times. The gene calls are TRBV7-2 and TRBJ1-2, with D perhaps matching TRBD1 (5 bases). Between the trimmed V and J ends, which lost 0 bases and 4 bases, there was a span of 9 bases. Germline assignment: CDR1 SGHTA and CDR2 FQGNSA. The CDR3 totals 14 residues. This CDR3 reads CASSLAQVSYGYTF. The CDR3 DNA sequence: TGTGCCAGCAGCTTAGCACAGGTTTCCTATGGCTACACCTTC. The full variable domain, completed using reference TRBV7-2 and TRBJ1-2, is GAGVSQSPSNKVTEKGKDVELRCDPISGHTALYWYRQSLGQGLEFLIYFQGNSAPDKSGLPSDRFSAERTGGSVSTLTIQRTQQEDSAVYLCASSLAQVSYGYTFGSGTRLTVV.

The CDR3 loop reads CASSRRQGENTEAFF. The CDR3 region has the DNA TGTGCCAGCAGCCGCCGACAGGGGGAAAACACTGAAGCTTTCTTT. The chain has TRBV7-9 and TRBJ1-1; 9 bases are shared with TRBD1. Trimming cost V 5 bases and J 2 bases; bases outside gene matches: 6. The CDR3 runs 15 residues. The V gene's germline CDR1 is SEHNR and CDR2 FQNEAQ (reference sequence).

The chain has TRBV7-2 and TRBJ1-2; TRBD1 agrees at 8 bases. This CDR3 region has 14 residues. CDR1 SGHTA and CDR2 FQGNSA come from the germline V gene. Trimming took 6 bases from V and 4 from J; bases not matched to a gene: 7. The DNA of the CDR3 is TGTGCCAGCAGTCTAGGACAGGGACGCTATGGCTACACCTTC. It specifies CASSLGQGRYGYTF.

The chain has TRBV10-1 and TRBJ2-7; D is unclear. V lost 2 bases, J lost 0 bases, and 5 bases lay in between. Germline lookup yields CDR1 WNHNN and CDR2 SYGVQD (reference sequence). There are 13 residues in the CDR3. CDR3 nucleotide sequence: TGCGCCAGCAGTGAGGGGGTCTCCTACGAGCAGTACTTC. Translated: CASSEGVSYEQYF.

As concerns this clonotype: A read error is likely, as this CDR3 ends without the conserved phenylalanine or tryptophan. The J gene is TRBJ2-3, the V gene TRBV18; the D gene could be TRBD1 or TRBD2 (5 bases each). The V gene's germline CDR1 is KGHSH and CDR2 LQKENI. Trimming removed 2 bases from V and 2 bases from J, with 8 bases in between. The CDR3 consists of 14 residues. CDR3 coding DNA: TGTGCCAGCTCACCAGGGACCGACACAGATACGCAGTATTAT. Its translation: CASSPGTDTDTQYY.

The chain has TRBV25-1 and TRBJ2-1; 11 nucleotides line up with TRBD2. Matching the DNA end better, TRBJ2-7 makes the J call doubtful. The CDR3 spans 16 residues. The germline gives CDR1 MGHDK, CDR2 SYGVNS. This CDR3 reads CASSHPGLAVYNEQYF. For the CDR3, the DNA is TGTGCCAGCAGCCATCCGGGACTAGCGGTTTACAATGAGCAGTACTTC.

The chain carries TRBV7-9 and TRBJ1-2; D not certain. Germline-derived CDR1 and CDR2 are SEHNR and FQNEAQ (reference sequence). The V gene lost 5 bases and the J gene lost 4 bases, with 20 bases spanning the gap. The CDR3 runs to 16 residues. Written as DNA, the CDR3 is TGTGCCAGCAGCGCAGAGGGTGACACGGGAGGCTATGGCTACACCTTC. Its translation is CASSAEGDTGGYGYTF.

This sequence joins TRBV5-4 and TRBJ2-1; tentatively, D is TRBD2 (6 bases). V was shortened by 4 bases and J by 1 base, with 18 bases between the two germline ends. The CDR3 is 17 amino acids. Germline lookup yields CDR1 SGHNT and CDR2 YYREEE (reference sequence). The CDR3 DNA reads TGTGCCAGCAGCCCCCTTCCGGGACGGGGGTCCTACAATGAGCAGTTCTTC. It encodes CASSPLPGRGSYNEQFF.

The chain uses TRBV20-1 and TRBJ1-3, with D perhaps TRBD1 (5 bases). The CDR3 runs 15 residues. Deletions cut 1 base from V and 2 bases from J, with 12 bases between. Germline CDR1 reads DFQATT; CDR2 reads SNEGSKA (reference sequence). The CDR3 bases are TGCAGTGCTAGAGGAGGGGAGGGACCTGGAAACACCATATATTTT. This sequence encodes CSARGGEGPGNTIYF.

This sequence joins TRBV14 and TRBJ2-3, with 8 positions matching TRBD2. The CDR3 loop spans 14 amino acids. Germline V gives CDR1 SGHDN, CDR2 FVKESK. V trimming: 6 bases; J trimming: 4 bases; junction bases outside the gene matches: 6. The CDR3, as DNA: TGTGCCAGCAGGCATAGCGGGATGGCAGATACGCAGTATTTT. This encodes CASRHSGMADTQYF.

This chain joins TRBV29-1 and TRBJ2-1; a possible D gene is TRBD1 (6 bases). Germline lookup yields CDR1 SQVTM and CDR2 ANQGSEA. The CDR3 contains 14 residues. The V gene lost 3 bases and the J gene lost 5 bases, with 14 bases spanning the gap. In nucleotides, the CDR3 is TGCAGCGTTGACCGAGGGACACTGAACAATGAGCAGTTCTTC. Translation: CSVDRGTLNNEQFF.

The chain's CDR3 is CATRTGGPYGYTF. CDR3 nucleotide sequence: TGTGCCACCCGGACAGGGGGCCCCTATGGCTACACCTTC. The chain has TRBV6-2 or TRBV6-3 and TRBJ1-2; 11 nucleotides agree with TRBD1. Germline lookup yields CDR1 MNHEY and CDR2 SVGEGT. The CDR3 consists of 13 residues. J gave up 4 bases and V 10 bases, and 5 bases lay outside the gene matches.

Ten or more counts support this clonotype. The genes are TRBV7-6 and TRBJ2-5; D possibly matches TRBD1 or TRBD2 (5 bases each). Germline V lookup: CDR1 SGHVS, CDR2 FNYEAQ. Trimming stripped 5 bases from V and 5 bases from J, with 9 bases between. The CDR3 sequence is 12 residues long. CDR3 residues: CASSQGRETQYF. Written as DNA, the CDR3 is TGTGCCAGCAGCCAGGGACGGGAGACCCAGTACTTC. The full variable domain, rest sourced from reference TRBV7-6 and TRBJ2-5, is GAGVSQSPRYKVTKRGQDVALRCDPISGHVSLYWYRQALGQGPEFLTYFNYEAQQDKSGLPNDRFSAERPEGSISTLTIQRTEQRDSAMYRCASSQGRETQYFGPGTRLLVL.

The rearrangement joins TRBV7-8 to TRBJ2-5, with TRBD1 as a possible D gene (7 bases). Per the germline V gene, CDR1 is SGHVS and CDR2 is FQNEAQ. The V end lost 5 bases, the J end lost 5 bases, and 27 bases lay between the germline ends. The CDR3 runs 18 residues. CDR3 sequence reads: CASSPSRRGRGALETQYF. Here the CDR3 DNA reads TGTGCCAGCAGCCCGAGTAGAAGAGGCAGGGGGGCGTTGGAGACCCAGTACTTC.

This clonotype is a singleton in its sample. A much larger clone differs by one base, so this may be a read error. This sequence joins TRBV29-1 and TRBJ1-2, with 9 positions matching TRBD1. Trimming removed 3 bases from V and 6 bases from J; junction bases left unmatched: 5. The CDR3 spans 13 residues. The germline V gene encodes CDR1 SQVTM and CDR2 ANQGSEA. CDR3 nucleotide sequence: TGCAGCGTTGAGAATGGACAGGGGCATGGCTACACCTTC. Protein sequence: CSVENGQGHGYTF.

The V gene is TRBV3-1, the J gene TRBJ2-7; 12 bases fit TRBD2. The CDR3 totals 14 residues. Trimming cost V 4 bases and J 7 bases; bases outside gene matches: 5. Germline CDR1 LGHDT, CDR2 YNNKEL (reference sequence). For the CDR3, the DNA is TGTGCCAGCAGCCCGGGACTAGCGGGTTGGGAGCAGTACTTC. It yields the protein CASSPGLAGWEQYF.

Many counts were recorded for this clonotype. The chain joins TRBV20-1 to TRBJ2-3; D possibly uses TRBD1 or TRBD2 (7 bases each). The germline V and J ends were trimmed by 0 bases and 2 bases, with 15 bases remaining between them. The V gene's germline CDR1 is DFQATT and CDR2 SNEGSKA (reference sequence). This CDR3 has 16 residues. CDR3 nucleotides: TGCAGTGCTAGAGATCAGGGGGGGGCCCCCACAGATACGCAGTATTTT. The encoded protein is CSARDQGGAPTDTQYF.

The rearrangement uses TRBV18 and TRBJ2-1; TRBD1 matches 11 bases. Germline V CDR1 and CDR2: KGHSH, LQKENI. V shed 6 bases, J shed 6 bases, and the junction held 7 bases outside the gene matches. There are 15 residues in the CDR3. The CDR3 region is CASSLRDRGGNEQFF. The CDR3 bases are TGTGCCAGCTCGCTTCGGGACAGGGGGGGCAATGAGCAGTTCTTC. Supplemented by reference TRBV18 and TRBJ2-1, the full variable domain reads NAGVMQNPRHLVRRRGQEARLRCSPMKGHSHVYWYRQLPEEGLKFMVYLQKENIIDESGMPKERFSAEFPKEGPSILRIQQVVRGDSAAYFCASSLRDRGGNEQFFGPGTRLTVL.